This T cell receptor beta chain was captured by sequencing in a study of blood T cell repertoires in COVID-19. Source study methods: Nucleated cell number was recorded as an estimate derived from reference gene primer amplification. Clones were read by immunoSEQ multiplex PCR, and TCRdb kept only the in-frame ones, dropping some. That table furnishes V, J and clone size, whereas the DNA furnished D and trimming. Of over 80,000 clones listed, roughly 88% are singletons. CDR3 length: 16 residues. V lost 5 bases, J lost 0 bases, and 8 bases stayed unmatched. Germline V gene data show CDR1 as SGHTA and CDR2 as FQGTGA.

The TCR was taken from a man between 70 and 80 years old with acute or convalescent COVID-19. Sequencing used peripheral blood. This chain joins TRBV7-3 and TRBJ2-3; 7 nucleotides match TRBD2. Here the CDR3 reads CASSRRGENSTDTQYF. The CDR3 bases are TGTGCCAGCAGCCGCCGGGGGGAAAATAGCACAGATACGCAGTATTTT.